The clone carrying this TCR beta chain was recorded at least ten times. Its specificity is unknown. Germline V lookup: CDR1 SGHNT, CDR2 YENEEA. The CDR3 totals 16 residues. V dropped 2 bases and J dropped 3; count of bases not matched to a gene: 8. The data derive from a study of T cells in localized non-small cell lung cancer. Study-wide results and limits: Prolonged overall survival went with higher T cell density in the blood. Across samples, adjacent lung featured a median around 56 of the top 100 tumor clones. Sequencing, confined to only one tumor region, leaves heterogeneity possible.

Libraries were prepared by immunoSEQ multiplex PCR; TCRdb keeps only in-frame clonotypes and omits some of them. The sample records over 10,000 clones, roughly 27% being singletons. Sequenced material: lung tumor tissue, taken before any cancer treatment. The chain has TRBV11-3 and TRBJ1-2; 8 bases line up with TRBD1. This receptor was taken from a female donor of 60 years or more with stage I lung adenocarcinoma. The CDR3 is CASSLPGAGGDYGYTF. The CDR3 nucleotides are TGTGCCAGCAGCTTACCTGGGGCAGGGGGCGACTATGGCTACACCTTC.